In its sample, the clone carrying this T cell receptor beta chain was seen once. Per the germline V gene, CDR1 is SGDLS and CDR2 is YYNGEE. This CDR3 region has 13 residues. V lost 5 bases to trimming and J lost 4 bases; unmatched junction nucleotides: 0. This specimen comes from a study of blood T cell repertoires in COVID-19. Study context: Sources were T cells, B-cell-depleted T cells, or PBMCs; the material itself was cDNA or gDNA.

Original processing methods: Reference gene primer amplification gave estimated nucleated cell counts. Clones were sequenced by immunoSEQ multiplex PCR, and TCRdb holds only the in-frame ones, with some missing. V and J calls and clone size are given by that table; D and trimming were obtained from the DNA. The table records some 120,000 clones, around 83% of them present only once. The V gene is TRBV9, the J gene TRBJ1-6, with 7 bases lining up with TRBD1. The sample consisted of peripheral blood. The TCR comes from a human donor in a cohort sampled during active COVID-19. CDR3 in DNA: TGTGCCAGCAGACAGGGGTATAATTCACCCCTCCACTTT. Protein: CASRQGYNSPLHF.